Reported below is one T cell receptor beta chain. What it binds is not known. Germline lookup yields CDR1 DFQATT and CDR2 SNEGSKA (reference sequence). The CDR3 is 17 amino acids. The junction had 16 bases not matched to a gene; V was cut back by 5 bases and J by 2 bases. This specimen belongs to a study of regulatory T cells in long-lasting Graves disease. Study observations and caveats: Segments TRBV28, TRBJ1-2 and TRBJ2-5 showed preferential usage in persistent disease.

Time point meaning: persistent/refractory GD, antithyroid drugs over 5 years with positive TRAb. PBMC-extracted RNA yielded the TCR library. Library construction for TCR beta used iRepertoire HTBI primers and Arm-PCR of CDR3 regions. TCRdb analysed the multiplex PCR reads with MiXCR anew, one entry per CDR3 protein. Of roughly 700,000 distinct CDR3 sequences detected, about 32% appear once; the ten largest clones hold roughly 46%. This clonotype was sampled from a female donor with Graves disease. J is TRBJ2-3 and V is TRBV20-1; TRBD2 matches at 7 bases. The sequencing used peripheral blood mononuclear cells (PBMCs), collected when the disease was refractory, from a patient treated with antithyroid drugs. CDR3 region: CSAPISSGRPTTDTQYF. CDR3 bases: TGCAGTGCTCCCATCTCTAGCGGTCGACCCACCACAGATACGCAGTATTTT.